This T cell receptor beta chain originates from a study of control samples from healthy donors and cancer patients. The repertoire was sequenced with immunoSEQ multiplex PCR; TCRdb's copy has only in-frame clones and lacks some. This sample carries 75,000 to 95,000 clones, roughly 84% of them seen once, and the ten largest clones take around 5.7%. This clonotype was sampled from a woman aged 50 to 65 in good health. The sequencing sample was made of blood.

CDR3 in DNA: TGTGCCAGCAGTTACGGGGGGGCCCACTACAATGAGCAGTTCTTC. It translates to CASSYGGAHYNEQFF. The chain couples TRBV6-5 to TRBJ2-1, with a weak D call TRBD2 (7 bases). Looked up from germline, CDR1 is MNHEY and CDR2 is SVGAGI. Trimming removed 2 bases from V and 3 bases from J, with 11 bases in between. The CDR3 runs 15 residues.